Here is one T cell receptor beta chain with its context. One Seattle source followed patients from active infection through their disease course. Some clones are missing from TCRdb's copy, which holds only in-frame ones; the method was immunoSEQ multiplex PCR. The sample yields 300,000 to 400,000 clones, 75% to 90% seen once. The CDR3 sequence is 15 residues long. Germline trimming cut 2 bases from V and 3 bases from J; bases unmatched to any gene: 6. Germline V gene lookup returns CDR1 SGHAT and CDR2 FQNNGV. The source of the sample is a study of blood T cell repertoires in COVID-19. Study details: Sample material is recorded as cDNA or gDNA derived from T cells, B-cell-depleted T cells, or PBMCs.

This sequence originates from a woman aged 25 to 39 with COVID-19, enrolled during active disease. The sample taken for sequencing was peripheral blood. The V call is TRBV11-2, the J call TRBJ1-1; 7 bases are shared with TRBD1. The CDR3 DNA reads TGTGCCAGCAGCTTAAATCAGGGGGTCGACACTGAAGCTTTCTTT. It is translated as CASSLNQGVDTEAFF.